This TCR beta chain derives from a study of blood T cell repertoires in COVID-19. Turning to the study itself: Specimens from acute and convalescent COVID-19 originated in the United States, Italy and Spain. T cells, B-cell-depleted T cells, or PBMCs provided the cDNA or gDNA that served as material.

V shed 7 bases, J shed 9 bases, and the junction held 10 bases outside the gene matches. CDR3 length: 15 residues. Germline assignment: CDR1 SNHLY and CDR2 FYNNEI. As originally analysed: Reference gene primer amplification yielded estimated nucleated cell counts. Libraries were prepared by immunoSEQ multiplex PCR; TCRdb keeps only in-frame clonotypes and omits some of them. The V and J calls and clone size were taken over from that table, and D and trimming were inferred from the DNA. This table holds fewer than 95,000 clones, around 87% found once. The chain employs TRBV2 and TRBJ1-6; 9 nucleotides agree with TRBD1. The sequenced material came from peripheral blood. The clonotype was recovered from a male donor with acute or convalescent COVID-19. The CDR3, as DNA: TGTGCCAGCACCACTCCGGGACAGGGTTTTTCACCCCTCCACTTT. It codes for CASTTPGQGFSPLHF.